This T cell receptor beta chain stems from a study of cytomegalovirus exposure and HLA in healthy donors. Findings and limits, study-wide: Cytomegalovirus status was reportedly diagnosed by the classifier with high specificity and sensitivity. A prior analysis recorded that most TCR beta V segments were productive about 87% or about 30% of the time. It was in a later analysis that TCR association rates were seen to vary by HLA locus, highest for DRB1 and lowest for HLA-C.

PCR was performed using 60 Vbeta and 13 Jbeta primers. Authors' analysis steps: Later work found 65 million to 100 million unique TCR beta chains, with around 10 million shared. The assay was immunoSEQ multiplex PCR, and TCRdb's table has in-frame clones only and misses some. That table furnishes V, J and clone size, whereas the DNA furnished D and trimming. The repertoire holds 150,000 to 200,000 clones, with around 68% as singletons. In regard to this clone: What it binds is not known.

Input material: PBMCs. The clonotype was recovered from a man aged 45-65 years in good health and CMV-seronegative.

The CDR3 sequence is CASSISRWGQGSEQYF. The DNA of the CDR3 is TGTGCCAGCAGTATTTCCCGGTGGGGACAGGGATCCGAGCAGTACTTC. The V and J genes are TRBV28 and TRBJ2-7, with TRBD1 matching over 9 bases. CDR3 length: 16 residues. Germline V gives CDR1 MDHEN, CDR2 SYDVKM. V dropped 5 bases and J dropped 6; count of bases not matched to a gene: 14.